A single sample is the source of the 29 T cell receptor beta chains below, sequenced in a study of shared clonotypes between healthy human individuals (dated by TCRdb to the early 2020s). Library preparation employed the immunoSEQ multiplex PCR assay. In TCRdb, the immuneACCESS table is reduced to in-frame sequences with V and J assigned. These tables do not hold every clone; where another copy was compared, an unresolved V gene accounts for under half, and the others remain unexplained. The sample table lists about 2 million clones, approximately 95% of them with a count of one. The top ten clonotypes cover 0.1% to 0.15% of the sample. Specimen: naive CD4+ T cells sorted from blood. The cell subset or site label of this sample denotes: CD45RA+ positively selected. The source is a man between 18 and 29 years old in good health.

This clone was observed a few times. The gene calls are TRBV14 and TRBJ1-2; no clear D gene. There are 15 residues in the CDR3. The V gene's germline CDR1 is SGHDN and CDR2 FVKESK. The V gene lost 0 bases and the J gene lost 0 bases, with 8 bases spanning the gap. This chain's CDR3 is CASSQDYSTNYGYTF. The CDR3, as DNA: TGTGCCAGCAGCCAAGATTATAGTACTAACTATGGCTACACCTTC.

V gene TRBV4-3 combines with J gene TRBJ2-2, with 10 bases matching TRBD1. The CDR3 length is 16 residues. Germline trimming cut 6 bases from V and 0 bases from J; bases unmatched to any gene: 4. Germline CDR1 LGHNA, CDR2 YSLEER. CDR3 DNA sequence: TGCGCCAGCAGTCGGACAGGGGGAACGAACACCGGGGAGCTGTTTTTT. This translates into CASSRTGGTNTGELFF.

Worth noting for this clone: Other DNA sequences of this sample code for an identical CDR3. J is TRBJ2-1 and V is TRBV7-2; the match to TRBD1 covers 11 bases. The CDR3 length is 15 residues. V lost 4 bases, J lost 1 base, and 0 bases stayed unmatched. CDR1 is SGHTA and CDR2 is FQGNSA in the germline V gene. The CDR3: CASSWDRGSYNEQFF. CDR3 in DNA: TGTGCCAGCAGCTGGGACAGGGGGTCCTACAATGAGCAGTTCTTC.

To note about this clone: The same CDR3 is also encoded by other DNA sequences in this sample. V usage is TRBV2 and J usage is TRBJ2-7; D may be TRBD1 (5 bases). Trimming removed 2 bases from V and 2 bases from J, with 7 bases in between. Per the germline V gene, CDR1 is SNHLY and CDR2 is FYNNEI. CDR3 length: 13 residues. CDR3 amino acids: CASSEQGTYEQYF. CDR3 DNA sequence: TGTGCCAGCAGTGAACAGGGCACCTACGAGCAGTACTTC.

The chain recombines TRBV6-1 with TRBJ2-5; weak D call: TRBD2 (7 bases). This CDR3 region has 18 residues. Germline assignment: CDR1 MNHNS and CDR2 SASEGT. Trimming took off 4 bases at V and 5 bases at J, with 26 bases between the two ends. CDR3 sequence (DNA): TGTGCCAGCAGTGCGAGGAAGTTACAGGGTTGGGGGGGGGAGACCCAGTACTTC. Protein: CASSARKLQGWGGETQYF.

CDR3: CASSMRTGGWTEAFF. In nucleotides, the CDR3 is TGTGCCAGTAGTATGAGGACAGGGGGCTGGACTGAAGCTTTCTTT. J is TRBJ1-1 and V is TRBV19, with TRBD1 identical over 11 bases. After removal of 3 bases from V and 5 bases from J, the junction contained 5 bases not matched to a gene. CDR1 is LNHDA and CDR2 is SQIVND in the germline V gene (reference sequence). The CDR3 sequence is 15 residues long.

V gene TRBV6-1 combines with J gene TRBJ2-2; D unresolved. CDR1 is MNHNS and CDR2 is SASEGT in the germline V gene. The CDR3 consists of 13 residues. The V end lost 6 bases, the J end lost 3 bases, and 8 bases lay between the germline ends. As DNA, the CDR3 is TGTGCCAGCAGCCCGAAGGACACCGGGGAGCTGTTTTTT. The encoded protein is CASSPKDTGELFF.

The chain couples TRBV6-4 to TRBJ2-3; TRBD2 agrees at 8 bases. The CDR3 length is 14 residues. The V segment lost 4 bases and the J segment 2 bases; nucleotides outside the gene matches: 2. Per germline, CDR1 MRHNA and CDR2 SNTAGT. CDR3 protein: CASSAGGSTDTQYF. In DNA, the CDR3 is TGTGCCAGCAGTGCGGGAGGGTCCACAGATACGCAGTATTTT.

V gene TRBV5-8 combines with J gene TRBJ1-1, with 7 bases identical to TRBD1. Germline CDR1 SGHTS, CDR2 YDEGEE. The CDR3 length is 18 residues. J was trimmed by 0 bases and V by 7 bases; bases with no gene match: 18. The CDR3 here is CASGPWYTGAGLNTEAFF. DNA of the CDR3: TGTGCCAGCGGGCCATGGTATACAGGGGCGGGATTGAACACTGAAGCTTTCTTT. Full variable domain (outside the CDR3, taken from reference TRBV5-8 and TRBJ1-1): EAGVTQSPTHLIKTRGQQATLRCSPISGHTSVYWYQQALGLGLQFLLWYDEGEERNRGNFPPRFSGRQFPNYSSELNVNALELEDSALYLCASGPWYTGAGLNTEAFFGQGTRLTVV.

This sequence joins TRBV2 and TRBJ1-5, with 9 nucleotides matching TRBD1. With V trimmed by 7 bases and J by 6 bases, 7 bases remained unmatched. The CDR3 has 14 amino acids. In germline, CDR1 is SNHLY, CDR2 FYNNEI. This chain's CDR3 is CASKLQGAAQPQHF. The CDR3 DNA is TGTGCCAGCAAACTACAGGGGGCGGCTCAGCCCCAGCATTTT.

V is TRBV1 and J is TRBJ2-7; TRBD1 is the table's D call, not checked against the DNA. TRBV1 is recorded as a pseudogene. The CDR3 has 15 amino acids. CDR3 sequence (DNA): TGCACCAGCAGCCAAACCCCAGGCTCTCACTACGAGCAGTACTTC. Its protein product is CTSSQTPGSHYEQYF.

This rearrangement joins TRBV14 to TRBJ2-7; D is unresolved. The V end lost 2 bases, the J end lost 0 bases, and 5 bases lay between the germline ends. From germline, CDR1 is SGHDN and CDR2 FVKESK. This CDR3 is built from 13 residues. This CDR3 reads CASSQTVSYEQYF. The DNA of the CDR3 is TGTGCCAGCAGCCAAACAGTCTCCTACGAGCAGTACTTC. Full variable domain (remainder filled in from reference TRBV14 and TRBJ2-7): EAGVTQFPSHSVIEKGQTVTLRCDPISGHDNLYWYRRVMGKEIKFLLHFVKESKQDESGMPNNRFLAERTGGTYSTLKVQPAELEDSGVYFCASSQTVSYEQYFGPGTRLTVT.

This sequence joins TRBV4-1 and TRBJ2-5; possibly TRBD2 for D (6 bases). Germline CDR1 reads MGHRA; CDR2 reads YSYEKL. The CDR3 is 14 residues long. Trimming cost V 3 bases and J 2 bases, with 10 bases left between them. Here the CDR3 reads CASSQRGVQETQYF. Here the CDR3 DNA reads TGCGCCAGCAGCCAGCGGGGAGTACAAGAGACCCAGTACTTC.

The gene calls are TRBV5-1 and TRBJ1-1, with no clear D. Trimming stripped 5 bases from V and 0 bases from J, with 17 bases between. CDR3 length: 16 residues. Germline V gene lookup returns CDR1 SGHRS and CDR2 YFSETQ. CDR3 residues: CASSTKTGVLNTEAFF. The CDR3 bases are TGCGCCAGCAGTACGAAAACCGGGGTTTTGAACACTGAAGCTTTCTTT. Filled out from reference TRBV5-1 and TRBJ1-1, the complete variable domain reads KAGVTQTPRYLIKTRGQQVTLSCSPISGHRSVSWYQQTPGQGLQFLFEYFSETQRNKGNFPGRFSGRQFSNSRSEMNVSTLELGDSALYLCASSTKTGVLNTEAFFGQGTRLTVV.

The gene calls are TRBV5-1 and TRBJ2-3; no clear D. Germline V gives CDR1 SGHRS, CDR2 YFSETQ. This CDR3 spans 13 amino acids. The germline V and J ends were trimmed by 4 bases and 5 bases, with 11 bases remaining between them. This CDR3 is CASSPTRQDTQYF. As DNA, the CDR3 is TGCGCCAGCAGCCCTACTCGACAAGATACGCAGTATTTT.

Points on this clone: Other DNA sequences within the sample encode an identical CDR3. The chain joins TRBV5-1 to TRBJ2-6; D is uncertain. CDR3 size: 15 residues. The germline CDR1 and CDR2 sequences are SGHRS and YFSETQ. The germline V and J ends were trimmed by 0 bases and 1 base, with 5 bases remaining between them. The CDR3 nucleotides are TGCGCCAGCAGCTTGGAAGGATCTGGGGCCAACGTCCTGACTTTC. Its translation is CASSLEGSGANVLTF.

The genes are TRBV12-5 and TRBJ2-7; no clear D. CDR1 and CDR2 (germline): LGHNT, FRNRAP. The CDR3 has 14 residues. Trimming cost V 1 base and J 9 bases, with 16 bases left between them. In nucleotides, the CDR3 is TGTGCTAGTGGTTTGGGCGCAGACAACTTTCGGCAGTACTTC. This codes for CASGLGADNFRQYF.

This clone appeared once. V is TRBV10-1 and J is TRBJ2-2; the D gene is possibly TRBD1 (6 bases). This CDR3 contains 15 residues. V shed 3 bases and J shed 7 bases, with 15 bases lying between them. Germline CDR1 and CDR2: WNHNN and SYGVQD (reference sequence). In DNA form, the CDR3 reads TGCGCCAGCAGTGACGGGACACTTCTTGGCGGGGAGCTGTTTTTT. As protein: CASSDGTLLGGELFF.

This sequence joins TRBV28 and TRBJ1-6; TRBD1 aligns across 9 bases. The V gene's germline CDR1 is MDHEN and CDR2 SYDVKM. This CDR3 comprises 18 residues. V was clipped by 5 bases and J by 2 bases; unmatched bases: 10. CDR3 sequence reads: CASSLIRTGVTYNSPLHF. The CDR3 coding sequence is TGTGCCAGCAGTCTAATCCGGACAGGGGTAACCTATAATTCACCCCTCCACTTT.

This chain uses TRBV5-5 with TRBJ2-7, with 9 bases lining up with TRBD1. CDR3 length: 14 amino acids. The germline V gene encodes CDR1 SGHKS and CDR2 YYEKEE (reference sequence). J was trimmed by 4 bases and V by 4 bases; bases with no gene match: 6. CDR3 region: CASSSRDREYEQYF. In DNA form, the CDR3 reads TGTGCCAGCAGCAGCCGGGACAGGGAATACGAGCAGTACTTC.

For this clone: This sample also contains other DNA sequences that code for the same CDR3. The chain recombines TRBV7-8 with TRBJ1-2; D perhaps matches TRBD1 (6 bases). The CDR3 has 13 amino acids. Trimming cost V 5 bases and J 3 bases, with 10 bases left between them. In germline, CDR1 is SGHVS, CDR2 FQNEAQ. The CDR3, as DNA: TGTGCCAGCAGCCTGTCAGGGGACTATGGCTACACCTTC. This gives the protein CASSLSGDYGYTF.

As concerns this clone: This CDR3 is also generated by other DNA sequences in the sample. The chain carries TRBV28 and TRBJ1-5; D remains ambiguous. Trimming took off 6 bases at V and 1 base at J, with 4 bases between the two ends. CDR1 and CDR2 from the germline V gene are MDHEN and SYDVKM. This CDR3 spans 12 amino acids. The CDR3 reads CASRDSNQPQHF. The CDR3 DNA sequence: TGTGCCAGCAGAGACAGCAATCAGCCCCAGCATTTT.

J is TRBJ1-4 and V is TRBV14; 8 bases agree with TRBD1. V shed 8 bases and J 8 bases; nucleotides not matched to a gene: 7. The germline CDR1 and CDR2 sequences are SGHDN and FVKESK. The CDR3 consists of 13 residues. For the CDR3, the DNA is TGTGCCAGCGGCAGGGGGCTTCGGGAAAAACTGTTTTTT. Translated: CASGRGLREKLFF.

In regard to this clone: Other DNA variants within this sample encode the same CDR3. This chain connects TRBV2 to TRBJ2-5; possibly TRBD1 or TRBD2 for D (5 bases each). CDR3 size: 13 residues. Per the germline V gene, CDR1 is SNHLY and CDR2 is FYNNEI. V was cut by 4 bases and J by 4 bases, with 10 bases left in between. The chain's CDR3 is CASSGGLGETQYF. CDR3 DNA sequence: TGTGCCAGCAGTGGGGGGTTGGGAGAGACCCAGTACTTC. Based on the CDR3 plus reference TRBV2 and TRBJ2-5, the full variable domain is EPEVTQTPSHQVTQMGQEVILRCVPISNHLYFYWYRQILGQKVEFLVSFYNNEISEKSEIFDDQFSVERPDGSNFTLKIRSTKLEDSAMYFCASSGGLGETQYFGPGTRLLVL.

The V call is TRBV2, the J call TRBJ1-5; 9 nucleotides line up with TRBD1. The CDR3 is made up of 14 amino acids. Germline V gene data show CDR1 as SNHLY and CDR2 as FYNNEI. Trimming removed 2 bases from V and 7 bases from J; junction bases left unmatched: 3. The CDR3 loop reads CASSESDRGQPQHF. The CDR3 region has the DNA TGTGCCAGCAGTGAATCGGACAGGGGACAGCCCCAGCATTTT.

The chain uses TRBV19 and TRBJ1-1; TRBD1 matches 8 bases. CDR1 is LNHDA and CDR2 is SQIVND in the germline V gene (reference sequence). The CDR3 extends over 15 amino acids. V dropped 6 bases and J dropped 0; count of bases not matched to a gene: 6. The CDR3 is CASRPGTGLNTEAFF. In DNA form, the CDR3 reads TGTGCCAGTAGGCCCGGGACAGGATTGAACACTGAAGCTTTCTTT.

The V and J genes are TRBV23-1 and TRBJ2-3, with 8 bases aligning to TRBD1. TRBV23-1 is an open reading frame whose function is uncertain. The CDR3 has 13 residues. The V and J ends lost 3 bases and 5 bases, in that order; junction bases with no gene match: 1. In DNA form, the CDR3 reads TGCGCCAGCAGTCACGACAGGGGAGATACGCAGTATTTT. Amino acids: CASSHDRGDTQYF.

About this clone itself: Other nucleotide sequences from this sample produce the same CDR3. The chain combines TRBV5-1 with TRBJ1-4; a possible D gene is TRBD1 (5 bases). The germline CDR1 and CDR2 sequences are SGHRS and YFSETQ. Deletions cut 0 bases from V and 0 bases from J, with 6 bases between. This CDR3 region has 15 residues. In nucleotides, the CDR3 is TGCGCCAGCAGCTTGGGACAGACAACTAATGAAAAACTGTTTTTT. Its translation is CASSLGQTTNEKLFF.

The chain has TRBV5-1 and TRBJ2-7, with D unresolved. The CDR3 extends over 12 amino acids. V lost 4 bases, J lost 6 bases, and 11 bases lay in between. Germline V gene sequence: CDR1 SGHRS, CDR2 YFSETQ. The CDR3 spells CASSLTPTEQYF. CDR3 DNA: TGCGCCAGCAGCCTGACACCTACCGAGCAGTACTTC.